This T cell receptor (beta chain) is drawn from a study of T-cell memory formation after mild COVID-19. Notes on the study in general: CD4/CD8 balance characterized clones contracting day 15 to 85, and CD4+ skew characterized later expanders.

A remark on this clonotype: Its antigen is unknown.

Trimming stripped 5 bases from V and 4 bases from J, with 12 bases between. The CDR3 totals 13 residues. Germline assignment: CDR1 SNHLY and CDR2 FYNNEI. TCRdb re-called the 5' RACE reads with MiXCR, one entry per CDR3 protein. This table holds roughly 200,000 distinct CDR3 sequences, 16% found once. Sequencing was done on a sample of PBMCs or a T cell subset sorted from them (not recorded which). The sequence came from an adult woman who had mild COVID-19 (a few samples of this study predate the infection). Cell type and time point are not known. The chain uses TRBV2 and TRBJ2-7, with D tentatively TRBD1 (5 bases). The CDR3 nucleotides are TGTGCCAGCAGTACGGACACGGCGTACGAGCAGTACTTC. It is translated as CASSTDTAYEQYF.